The 27 T cell receptor beta chains below were found in one sample sequenced in a study of T-cell reconstitution after alpha-beta-depleted transplantation in children. As it was prepared, the TCRbeta library received unique molecular identifiers. TCRdb analysed the PCR reads with MiXCR anew, one entry per CDR3 protein. This sample carries some 200,000 distinct CDR3 sequences, roughly 8.3% of them seen once, and the ten largest clones take 35%. The sequenced sample was PBMCs, mostly from graft donor cells, obtained 360 days after TCRalphabeta/CD19-depleted stem cell transplant. These receptor sequences come from a male patient aged 2 to 9 who had a stem cell transplant for acute myeloid leukemia, so the T cells may come from the graft donor.

This chain links TRBV10-3 with TRBJ2-1; a possible D gene is TRBD2 (5 bases). V shed 7 bases and J shed 4 bases, with 11 bases lying between them. Germline V gives CDR1 ENHRY, CDR2 SYGVKD. This CDR3 is 13 amino acids long. CDR3 bases: TGTGCCATCAAACTGACGGGATACAATGAGCAGTTCTTC. Its translation is CAIKLTGYNEQFF.

This clonotype has more than one count but fewer than ten. The chain employs TRBV7-2 and TRBJ2-7; D gene ambiguous. The CDR3 has 14 amino acids. V dropped 2 bases and J dropped 5 bases, with 13 bases sitting between them. The germline V gene has CDR1 SGHTA and CDR2 FQGNSA. In nucleotides, the CDR3 is TGTGCCAGCAGCTTACGGTACGATGCTAACGAGCAGTACTTC. Amino acid sequence: CASSLRYDANEQYF.

The chain combines TRBV10-3 with TRBJ2-1, with 10 nucleotides matching TRBD2. After removal of 3 bases from V and 5 bases from J, the junction contained 4 bases not matched to a gene. Germline V CDR1 and CDR2: ENHRY, SYGVKD. The CDR3 consists of 15 residues. CDR3 protein: CAISDRLAGDNEQFF. The CDR3 region has the DNA TGTGCCATCAGTGATCGGCTAGCGGGAGACAATGAGCAGTTCTTC.

The table lists this clonotype with many counts. The chain uses TRBV12-3 or TRBV12-4 and TRBJ1-1, with TRBD1 as a possible D gene (6 bases). This CDR3 has 14 amino acids. V lost 2 bases, J lost 1 base, and 8 bases lay in between. The chain's CDR3 is CASSLTGPNTEAFF. The CDR3 nucleotides read TGTGCCAGCAGTTTAACAGGGCCGAACACTGAAGCTTTCTTT.

The chain combines TRBV29-1 with TRBJ2-2; D is perhaps TRBD1 (7 bases). CDR3 length: 14 amino acids. V lost 7 bases and J 4 bases, leaving 16 bases between the germline ends. Germline V gene lookup returns CDR1 SQVTM and CDR2 ANQGSEA. The CDR3 here is CSAEQGRSTGELFF. Written as DNA, the CDR3 is TGCAGCGCCGAACAGGGGAGGTCCACCGGGGAGCTGTTTTTT.

This rearrangement joins TRBV4-3 to TRBJ2-5, with TRBD2 as a possible D gene (6 bases). V gave up 0 bases and J gave up 2 bases, with 10 bases separating them. The CDR3 contains 15 residues. CDR1 is LGHNA and CDR2 is YSLEER in the germline V gene. The CDR3 nucleotides are TGCGCCAGCAGCCAAGACGGGAGAGGGCAAGAGACCCAGTACTTC. This encodes CASSQDGRGQETQYF.

The chain recombines TRBV29-1 with TRBJ1-3; D not resolved. V lost 2 bases, J lost 0 bases, and 11 bases lay in between. Germline CDR1 is SQVTM and CDR2 is ANQGSEA. The CDR3 sequence is 15 residues long. The chain's CDR3 is CSVERGSTSGNTIYF. The CDR3 DNA sequence: TGCAGCGTTGAACGGGGTTCCACCTCTGGAAACACCATATATTTT.

This clonotype has only a few counts. The chain employs TRBV4-3 and TRBJ2-5; TRBD1 is a possible D gene (5 bases). The CDR3 consists of 15 residues. Trimming shortened V by 0 bases and J by 0 bases, and 8 bases separated the two germline ends. Looked up from germline, CDR1 is LGHNA and CDR2 is YSLEER. The CDR3, as DNA: TGCGCCAGCAGCCAAGAGGTGGACAACCAAGAGACCCAGTACTTC. This gives the protein CASSQEVDNQETQYF.

This clonotype has only a few counts. The CDR3 bases are TGCGCCAGCAGCCAAGATGCCGCGGGTGGGGCCGGGACCCAGTACTTC. Residues: CASSQDAAGGAGTQYF. The rearrangement links TRBV4-3 to TRBJ2-5; the D call may be TRBD1 or TRBD2 (5 bases each). The germline V and J ends were trimmed by 0 bases and 7 bases, with 18 bases remaining between them. Germline CDR1 and CDR2: LGHNA and YSLEER. The CDR3 spans 16 residues.

This clonotype was counted between two and nine times. The genes are TRBV29-1 and TRBJ2-3, with a possible D match to TRBD2 (6 bases). CDR1 is SQVTM, CDR2 ANQGSEA, per germline. Trimming pared 0 bases from V and 5 bases from J, leaving 18 bases between. There are 16 residues in the CDR3. The CDR3 reads CSVEDPSEEGRDTQYF. As DNA, the CDR3 is TGCAGCGTTGAAGACCCCAGTGAGGAGGGACGAGATACGCAGTATTTT.

The sample holds a few counts of this clonotype. The chain links TRBV6-5 to TRBJ2-5; TRBD2 matches at 10 bases. The V segment lost 0 bases and the J segment 3 bases; nucleotides outside the gene matches: 1. Germline-derived CDR1 and CDR2 are MNHEY and SVGAGI. The CDR3 consists of 15 residues. DNA of the CDR3: TGTGCCAGCAGTTACTCGCTAGCGGGAGAAGAGACCCAGTACTTC. Protein sequence: CASSYSLAGEETQYF.

This clonotype was found many times. The V call is TRBV29-1, the J call TRBJ2-7; D is possibly TRBD2 (5 bases). V lost 0 bases and J 6 bases, leaving 12 bases between the germline ends. The CDR3 contains 13 residues. Germline loops: CDR1 SQVTM, CDR2 ANQGSEA. For the CDR3, the DNA is TGCAGCGTTGAAGATCGGGGTGTGGGCGAGCAGTACTTC. This translates into CSVEDRGVGEQYF.

This clonotype came up many times. The chain uses TRBV12-3 or TRBV12-4 and TRBJ2-1, with D perhaps matching TRBD1 (6 bases). CDR3 length: 17 residues. Deletions cut 5 bases from V and 6 bases from J, with 23 bases between. The CDR3 region is CASSPNPQGIGVNEQFF. The DNA for the CDR3 is TGTGCCAGCAGTCCCAATCCACAGGGCATCGGTGTCAATGAGCAGTTCTTC.

This clonotype was picked up many times. V is TRBV20-1 and J is TRBJ1-1, with TRBD1 matching over 7 bases. The length of the CDR3 is 12 residues. Trimming cost V 7 bases and J 4 bases; bases outside gene matches: 6. CDR1 DFQATT and CDR2 SNEGSKA come from the germline V gene (reference sequence). CDR3 amino acids: CSVATGPTEAFF. The DNA of the CDR3 is TGCAGTGTCGCGACAGGGCCCACTGAAGCTTTCTTT.

Ten or more counts support this clonotype. V gene TRBV5-1 combines with J gene TRBJ2-1, with TRBD1 matching 9 bases. The junction had 12 bases not matched to a gene; V was cut back by 0 bases and J by 8 bases. Per germline, CDR1 SGHRS and CDR2 YFSETQ. The CDR3 is 17 amino acids. The CDR3 DNA reads TGCGCCAGCAGCTTGGAAGGGACAGGGCGACGATACGATGAGCAGTTCTTC. It encodes CASSLEGTGRRYDEQFF.

Only a few counts were recorded for this clonotype. The J gene is TRBJ2-4, the V gene TRBV18; the D is unclear. The CDR3 covers 13 residues. Germline-derived CDR1 and CDR2 are KGHSH and LQKENI. Trimming took off 2 bases at V and 2 bases at J, with 4 bases between the two ends. CDR3 amino acids: CASSPSPKNIQYF. The CDR3 nucleotides read TGTGCCAGCTCACCAAGTCCCAAAAACATTCAGTACTTC.

The table lists this clonotype with many counts. The chain joins TRBV12-3 or TRBV12-4 to TRBJ2-2; D is unresolved. The CDR3 consists of 14 residues. Trimming removed 6 bases at V and 2 bases at J, with 10 bases between. CDR3 loop: CASRLGTNTGELFF. DNA of the CDR3: TGTGCCAGCAGGCTAGGTACCAACACCGGGGAGCTGTTTTTT.

The table lists this clonotype with many counts. The chain uses TRBV10-3 and TRBJ2-1; 11 nucleotides line up with TRBD1. CDR1 ENHRY and CDR2 SYGVKD come from the germline V gene. With 2 bases clipped from V and 0 bases from J, the junction kept 21 bases outside the gene matches. This CDR3 is 23 amino acids long. CDR3 protein: CAISERFFFQDRGPLSSYNEQFF. CDR3 nucleotide sequence: TGTGCCATCAGTGAGAGGTTTTTTTTTCAGGACAGGGGGCCTCTAAGCTCCTACAATGAGCAGTTCTTC.

This chain links TRBV5-1 with TRBJ2-1; D possibly matches TRBD1 or TRBD2 (5 bases each). Germline values: CDR1 SGHRS, CDR2 YFSETQ. The CDR3 contains 13 residues. V lost 5 bases, J lost 10 bases, and 16 bases lay in between. This chain's CDR3 is CASSVTGRKEQFF. As DNA, the CDR3 is TGCGCCAGCAGTGTAACGGGGCGAAAGGAGCAGTTCTTC.

CDR3 region: CASRQQGRGYEQYV. DNA of the CDR3: TGTGCCAGCAGACAACAGGGGAGAGGCTACGAGCAGTACGTC. This chain links TRBV28 with TRBJ2-7, with TRBD1 matching 7 bases. Germline CDR1 and CDR2: MDHEN and SYDVKM. The V and J ends lost 6 bases and 3 bases, in that order; junction bases with no gene match: 8. CDR3 size: 14 residues.

This clonotype was detected many times. The chain links TRBV3-1 to TRBJ2-1; 9 bases are a match to TRBD2. V dropped 5 bases and J dropped 0; count of bases not matched to a gene: 14. Germline V lookup: CDR1 LGHDT, CDR2 YNNKEL (reference sequence). This CDR3 spans 19 amino acids. The CDR3 here is CASSSTGLAGTSSYNEQFF. In DNA, the CDR3 is TGTGCCAGCAGCTCCACTGGGCTAGCGGGGACGAGCTCCTACAATGAGCAGTTCTTC.

This clonotype was recorded many times. The rearrangement joins TRBV4-2 to TRBJ2-1; D is unclear. The germline V and J ends were trimmed by 2 bases and 6 bases, with 11 bases remaining between them. This CDR3 contains 14 residues. Germline CDR1 reads LGHNA; CDR2 reads YNFKEQ. CDR3 DNA sequence: TGTGCCAGCAGCCAAAACGCTCAGATCAATGAGCAGTTCTTC. Translated, it gives CASSQNAQINEQFF.

In its sample, this clonotype was seen many times. The rearrangement links TRBV12-3 or TRBV12-4 to TRBJ2-5, with D uncertain. The ends were cut back, 6 bases at V and 2 bases at J, with 7 bases in the middle. This CDR3 is built from 12 residues. CDR3 sequence (DNA): TGTGCCAGCAGGACTGGACAAGAGACCCAGTACTTC. Translation: CASRTGQETQYF.

This clonotype came up a few times. The chain has TRBV7-8 and TRBJ1-2, with TRBD1 identical over 11 bases. In germline, CDR1 is SGHVS, CDR2 FQNEAQ. CDR3 size: 14 residues. V lost 4 bases, J lost 2 bases, and 0 bases stayed unmatched. The CDR3 reads CASSWTGGNYGYTF. In nucleotides, the CDR3 is TGTGCCAGCAGCTGGACAGGGGGCAACTATGGCTACACCTTC.

The gene calls are TRBV21-1 and TRBJ2-1; TRBD2 is taken as the D call from the table, unchecked against the DNA. TRBV21-1 is a known pseudogene. The CDR3 is 14 residues long. CDR3 residues: CASNAGTSDNEQFF. Written as DNA, the CDR3 is TGTGCCAGCAACGCCGGGACTAGCGACAATGAGCAGTTCTTC.

V and J are TRBV5-6 and TRBJ2-2; a possible D gene is TRBD1 (5 bases). Germline assignment: CDR1 SGHDT and CDR2 YYEEEE. CDR3 length: 13 residues. V dropped 9 bases and J dropped 5 bases, with 14 bases sitting between them. The CDR3 sequence: CATTGPQTGELFF. Written as DNA, the CDR3 is TGTGCCACCACAGGCCCCCAAACCGGGGAGCTGTTTTTT.

This rearrangement joins TRBV5-1 to TRBJ2-7; D unclear. The germline CDR1 and CDR2 sequences are SGHRS and YFSETQ. The CDR3 has 12 residues. The ends were cut back, 0 bases at V and 6 bases at J, with 7 bases in the middle. The CDR3 sequence is CASSLGRSEQYF. CDR3 coding DNA: TGCGCCAGCAGCTTGGGGCGGAGCGAGCAGTACTTC.